This T cell receptor (beta chain) was captured in a study of patients and donors after allogeneic stem cell transplantation. TCRdb re-called the RT-PCR reads with MiXCR, one entry per CDR3 protein. The repertoire holds about 200,000 distinct CDR3 sequences, around two fifths seen once, with around a tenth in the top ten. The CDR3 is 15 residues long. Trimming took 2 bases from V and 3 from J, leaving 12 bases between them. Germline CDR1 and CDR2: MNHEY and SMNVEV (reference sequence). The TCR comes from a human donor who was either an allogeneic HSCT recipient or a stem cell or donor lymphocyte infusion donor (not recorded which). It is not recorded whose cells these are; they may come from a transplant donor. The chain uses TRBV27 and TRBJ2-3; D gene ambiguous. What was sequenced was blood, either unsorted or a sorted T cell fraction (not recorded which). This chain's CDR3 is CASSLQTLGTDTQYF. CDR3 DNA sequence: TGTGCCAGCAGTTTACAGACACTGGGGACAGATACGCAGTATTTT.